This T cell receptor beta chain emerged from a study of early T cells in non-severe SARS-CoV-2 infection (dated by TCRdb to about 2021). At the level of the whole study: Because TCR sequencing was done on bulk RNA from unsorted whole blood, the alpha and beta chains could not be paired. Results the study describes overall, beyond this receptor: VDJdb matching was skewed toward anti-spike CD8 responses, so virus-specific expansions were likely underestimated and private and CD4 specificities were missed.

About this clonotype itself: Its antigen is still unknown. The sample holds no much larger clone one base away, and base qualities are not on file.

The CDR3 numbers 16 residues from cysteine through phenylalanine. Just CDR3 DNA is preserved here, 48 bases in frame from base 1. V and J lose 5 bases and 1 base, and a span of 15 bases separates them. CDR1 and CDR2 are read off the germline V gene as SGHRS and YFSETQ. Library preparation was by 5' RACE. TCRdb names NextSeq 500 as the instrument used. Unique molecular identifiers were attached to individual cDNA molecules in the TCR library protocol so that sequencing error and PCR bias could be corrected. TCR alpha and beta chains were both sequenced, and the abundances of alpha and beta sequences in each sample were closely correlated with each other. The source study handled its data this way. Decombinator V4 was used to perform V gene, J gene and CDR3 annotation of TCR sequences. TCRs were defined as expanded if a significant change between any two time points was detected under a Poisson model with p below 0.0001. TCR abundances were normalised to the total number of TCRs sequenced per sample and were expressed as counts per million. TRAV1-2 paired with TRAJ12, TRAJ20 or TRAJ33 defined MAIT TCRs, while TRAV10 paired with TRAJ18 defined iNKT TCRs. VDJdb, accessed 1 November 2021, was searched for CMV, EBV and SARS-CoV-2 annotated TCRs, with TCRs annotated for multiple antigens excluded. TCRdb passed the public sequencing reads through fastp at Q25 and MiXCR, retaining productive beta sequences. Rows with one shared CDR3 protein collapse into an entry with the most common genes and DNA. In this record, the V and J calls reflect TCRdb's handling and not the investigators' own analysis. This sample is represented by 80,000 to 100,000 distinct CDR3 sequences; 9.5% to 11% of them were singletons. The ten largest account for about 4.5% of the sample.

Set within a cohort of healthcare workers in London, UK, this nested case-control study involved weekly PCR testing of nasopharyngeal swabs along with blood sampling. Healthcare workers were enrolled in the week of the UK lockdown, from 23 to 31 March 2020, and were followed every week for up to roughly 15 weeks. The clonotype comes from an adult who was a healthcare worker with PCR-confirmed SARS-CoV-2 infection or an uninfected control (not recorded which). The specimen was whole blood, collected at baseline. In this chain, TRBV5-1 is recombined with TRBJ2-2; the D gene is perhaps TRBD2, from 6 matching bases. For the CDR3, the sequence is CASSPGGTVNTGELFF. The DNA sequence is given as TGCGCCAGCAGTCCCGGGGGAACAGTGAACACCGGGGAGCTGTTTTTT.